This TCR beta chain was sequenced during a study of blood T cell repertoires in COVID-19. Study-level information: Both acute and convalescent COVID-19 samples were obtained from the United States, Italy and Spain. PBMCs, B-cell-depleted T cells, or T cells provided the cDNA or gDNA that made up the material.

Germline values: CDR1 SGHTS, CDR2 YDEGEE. V shed 2 bases and J shed 3 bases, with 8 bases lying between them. CDR3 length equals 13 residues. In its sample, this clone was seen a few times. Original processing methods: Reference gene primer amplification gave nucleated cell count estimates. Only in-frame clones appear in the TCRdb table, and some are missing; sequencing was by immunoSEQ multiplex PCR. D and trimming were read from the DNA, whereas the V and J calls and clone size are those reported in that table. Of 120,000 or so clones listed, about 90% were seen once; the top ten hold more than 3.5%.

Specimen: peripheral blood. This TCR was recovered from a woman aged 55-69 years with acute or convalescent COVID-19. The chain combines TRBV5-8 with TRBJ1-1; unclear D gene. The CDR3 coding sequence is TGTGCCAGCAGCTTCCCGGAGGACACTGAAGCTTTCTTT. It encodes CASSFPEDTEAFF.